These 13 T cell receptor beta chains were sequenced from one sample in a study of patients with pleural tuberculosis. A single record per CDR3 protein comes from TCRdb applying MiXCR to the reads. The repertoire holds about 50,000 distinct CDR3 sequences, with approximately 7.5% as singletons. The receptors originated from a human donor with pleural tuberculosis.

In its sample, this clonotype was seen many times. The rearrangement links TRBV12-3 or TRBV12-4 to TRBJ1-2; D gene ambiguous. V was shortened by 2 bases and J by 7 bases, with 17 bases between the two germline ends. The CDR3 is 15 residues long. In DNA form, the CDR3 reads TGTGCCAGCAGTTTACTGAACAGTAACACCTGTGGCTACACCTTC. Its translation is CASSLLNSNTCGYTF.

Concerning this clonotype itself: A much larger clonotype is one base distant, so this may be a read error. Here the CDR3 DNA reads TGTGCCAGCAGATATCACATTGGGCAGTACGTC. Residues: CASRYHIGQYV. The chain combines TRBV2 with TRBJ2-7; D gene uncertain. The CDR3 loop spans 11 amino acids. V lost 6 bases and J lost 9, with 12 bases in between. Looked up from germline, CDR1 is SNHLY and CDR2 is FYNNEI.

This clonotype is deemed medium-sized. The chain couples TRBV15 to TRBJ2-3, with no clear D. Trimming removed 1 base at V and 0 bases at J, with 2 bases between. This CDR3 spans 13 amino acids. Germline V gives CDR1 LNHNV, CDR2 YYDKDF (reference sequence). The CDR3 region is CATSRASTDTQYF. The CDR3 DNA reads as TGTGCCACCAGCAGAGCTAGCACAGATACGCAGTATTTT. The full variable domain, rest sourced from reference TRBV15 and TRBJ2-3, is DAMVIQNPRYQVTQFGKPVTLSCSQTLNHNVMYWYQQKSSQAPKLLFHYYDKDFNNEADTPDNFQSRRPNTSFCFLDIRSPGLGDTAMYLCATSRASTDTQYFGPGTRLTVL.

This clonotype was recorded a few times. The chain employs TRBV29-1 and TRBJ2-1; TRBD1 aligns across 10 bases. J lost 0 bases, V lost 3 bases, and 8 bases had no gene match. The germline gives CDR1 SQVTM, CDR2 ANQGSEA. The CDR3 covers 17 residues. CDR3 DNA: TGCAGCGTTGAGACAGGGGGCTCCCTCAACTCCTACAATGAGCAGTTCTTC. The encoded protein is CSVETGGSLNSYNEQFF.

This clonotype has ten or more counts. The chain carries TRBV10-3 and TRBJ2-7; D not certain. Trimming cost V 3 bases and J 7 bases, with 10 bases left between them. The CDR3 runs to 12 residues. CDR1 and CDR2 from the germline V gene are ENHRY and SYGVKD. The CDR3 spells CAISDRVGEQYF. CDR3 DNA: TGTGCCATCAGTGATAGGGTGGGAGAGCAGTACTTC.

The CDR3 bases are TGTGCCAGCAGCCGGACAGAGATCAGCACAGATACGCAGTATTTT. This codes for CASSRTEISTDTQYF. The chain uses TRBV11-1 and TRBJ2-3; D is perhaps TRBD1 (6 bases). V gave up 5 bases and J gave up 0 bases, with 12 bases separating them. This CDR3 contains 15 residues. Germline V gene sequence: CDR1 SGHAT, CDR2 FQDESV (reference sequence).

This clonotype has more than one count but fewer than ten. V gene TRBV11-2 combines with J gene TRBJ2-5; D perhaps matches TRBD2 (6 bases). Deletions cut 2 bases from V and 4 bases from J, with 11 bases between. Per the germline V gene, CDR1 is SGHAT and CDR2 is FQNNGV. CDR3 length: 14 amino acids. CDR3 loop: CASSLIRLGETQYF. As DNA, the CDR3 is TGTGCCAGCAGCTTAATTCGACTAGGAGAGACCCAGTACTTC.

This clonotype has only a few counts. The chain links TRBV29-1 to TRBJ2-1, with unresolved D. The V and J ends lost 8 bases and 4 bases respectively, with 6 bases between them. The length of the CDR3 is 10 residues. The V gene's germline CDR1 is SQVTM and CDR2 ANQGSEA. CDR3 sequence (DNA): TGCAGCCCTTATTACAATGAGCAGTTCTTC. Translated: CSPYYNEQFF.

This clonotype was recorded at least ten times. CDR3 sequence: CASSYLGTDTQYF. The DNA for the CDR3 is TGTGCCAGCAGTTACCTGGGCACAGATACGCAGTATTTT. The chain joins TRBV6-2 or TRBV6-3 to TRBJ2-3; D is uncertain. From germline, CDR1 is MNHEY and CDR2 SVGEGT. The CDR3 covers 13 residues. Trimming took off 2 bases at V and 1 base at J, with 4 bases between the two ends.

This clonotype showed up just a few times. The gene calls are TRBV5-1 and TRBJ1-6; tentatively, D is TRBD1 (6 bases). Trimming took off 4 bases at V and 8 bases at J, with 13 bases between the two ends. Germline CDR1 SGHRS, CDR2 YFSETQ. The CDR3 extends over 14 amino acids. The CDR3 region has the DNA TGCGCCAGCAGCCTGGCAGGGGAGGATTCACCCCTCCACTTT. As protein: CASSLAGEDSPLHF.

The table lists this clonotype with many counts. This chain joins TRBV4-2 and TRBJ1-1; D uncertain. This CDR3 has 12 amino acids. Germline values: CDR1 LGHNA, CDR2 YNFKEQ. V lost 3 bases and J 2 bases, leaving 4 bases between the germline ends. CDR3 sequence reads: CASSQDNTEAFF. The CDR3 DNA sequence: TGTGCCAGCAGCCAGGACAACACTGAAGCTTTCTTT.

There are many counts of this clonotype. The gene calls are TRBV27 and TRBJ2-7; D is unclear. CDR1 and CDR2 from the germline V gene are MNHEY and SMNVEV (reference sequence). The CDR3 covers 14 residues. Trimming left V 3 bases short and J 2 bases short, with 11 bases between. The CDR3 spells CASSLNGLTYEQYF. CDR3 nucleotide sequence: TGTGCCAGCAGTTTGAACGGGTTGACCTACGAGCAGTACTTC.

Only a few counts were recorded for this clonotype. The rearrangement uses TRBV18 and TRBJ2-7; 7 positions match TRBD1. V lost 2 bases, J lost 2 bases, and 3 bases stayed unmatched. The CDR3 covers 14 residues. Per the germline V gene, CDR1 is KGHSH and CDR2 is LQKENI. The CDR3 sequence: CASSPRQGTYEQYV. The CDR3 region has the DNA TGTGCCAGCTCACCAAGACAGGGAACCTACGAGCAGTACGTC.